This TCR beta chain was profiled in a study of technical replicates of blood from a handful of donors. This table comes from immunoSEQ multiplex PCR, and its TCRdb copy is limited to in-frame clones, with some not included. The sample consists of about 82,000 clones, 96% of them appearing once. Trimming cost V 2 bases and J 4 bases, with 15 bases left between them. CDR3 size: 15 residues. Germline V lookup: CDR1 SGDLS, CDR2 YYNGEE. V and J are TRBV9 and TRBJ1-2; possibly TRBD1 for D (5 bases). This TCR was sampled from a human donor in good health. Sample: T cells isolated from PBMCs. CDR3 bases: TGTGCCAGCAGCGTCCAGGGCTCTGTCGGCTATGGCTACACCTTC. As protein: CASSVQGSVGYGYTF.